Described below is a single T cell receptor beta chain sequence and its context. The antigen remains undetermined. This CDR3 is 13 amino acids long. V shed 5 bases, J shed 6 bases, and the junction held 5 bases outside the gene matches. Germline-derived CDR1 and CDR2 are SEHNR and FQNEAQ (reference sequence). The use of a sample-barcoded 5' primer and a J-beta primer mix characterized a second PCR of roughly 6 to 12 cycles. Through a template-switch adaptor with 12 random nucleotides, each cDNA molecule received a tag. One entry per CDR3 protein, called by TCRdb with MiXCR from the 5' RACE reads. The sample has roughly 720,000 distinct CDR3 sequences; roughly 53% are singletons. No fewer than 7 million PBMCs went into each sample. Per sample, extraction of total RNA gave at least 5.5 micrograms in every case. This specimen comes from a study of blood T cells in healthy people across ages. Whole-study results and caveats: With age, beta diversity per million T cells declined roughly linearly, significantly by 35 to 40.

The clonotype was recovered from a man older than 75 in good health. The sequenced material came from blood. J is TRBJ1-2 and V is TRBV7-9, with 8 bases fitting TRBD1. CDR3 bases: TGTGCCAGCAGCCCGGACAGGGTCAATGGCTACACCTTC. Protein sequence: CASSPDRVNGYTF.